The text below deals with one T cell receptor (beta chain). The sample is drawn from a study of blood T cells in healthy people across ages. With a J-beta primer mix and a sample-barcoded 5' primer, a second PCR ran 7 to 11 cycles. Using its own MiXCR run on the 5' RACE reads, TCRdb lists one record per CDR3 protein. The data show some 1.4 million distinct CDR3 sequences, 42% seen once. Sequencing was done on a sample of blood. This clonotype originated in a woman under 30 in good health.

The DNA of the CDR3 is TGCGCCAGCAGCCAAGATTCTTGGGCGGGAGAGCAGTTCTTC. Protein: CASSQDSWAGEQFF. The chain employs TRBV4-1 and TRBJ2-1; the D gene is possibly TRBD2 (6 bases). Germline CDR1 is MGHRA and CDR2 is YSYEKL. The CDR3 spans 14 residues. The V end lost 0 bases, the J end lost 10 bases, and 13 bases lay between the germline ends.